Following are 10 T cell receptor beta chains from one sample sequenced in a study of beta chain features in type 1 diabetes (dated by TCRdb to 2016 to 2019). The library relied on the immunoSEQ multiplex PCR assay. The entire isolated RNA was reverse transcribed using the High Capacity cDNA Reverse Transcription Kit, and thus expressed TCRB transcripts were sequenced. The table comes from immuneACCESS by way of TCRdb, which keeps in-frame sequences with V and J called. Part of the clones is missing from these tables; in studies checked, under half for an unresolved V gene and the rest for unknown reasons. The sample profile shows 430,000 or so clones; about an eighth of them were found once. The ten largest clones represent 0.046% of the sample. Source material: naive CD4+ T cells from blood. What this sample's cell subset or site label stands for: true naive CD4+ T cells. The receptor source for this set is a woman aged 18-29 years in good health.

The sample holds a few counts of this clone. Distinct nucleotide sequences in the sample also encode this CDR3. The chain links TRBV25-1 to TRBJ1-1; a possible D gene is TRBD1 (5 bases). The CDR3 has 11 residues. Trimming took 8 bases from V and 1 from J, leaving 5 bases between them. Germline values: CDR1 MGHDK, CDR2 SYGVNS. CDR3 nucleotides: TGTGCCAGCGGGGGGAACACTGAAGCTTTCTTT. Amino acids: CASGGNTEAFF. The complete variable domain, with remaining parts taken from reference TRBV25-1 and TRBJ1-1, reads EADIYQTPRYLVIGTGKKITLECSQTMGHDKMYWYQQDPGMELHLIHYSYGVNSTEKGDLSSESTVSRIRTEHFPLTLESARPSHTSQYLCASGGNTEAFFGQGTRLTVV.

The genes are TRBV19 and TRBJ2-6; D unresolved. The CDR3 extends over 13 amino acids. V lost 8 bases and J lost 0, with 5 bases in between. Germline V gene lookup returns CDR1 LNHDA and CDR2 SQIVND (reference sequence). Here the CDR3 DNA reads TGTGCCAGTCAGTTCTCTGGGGCCAACGTCCTGACTTTC. It codes for CASQFSGANVLTF.

This chain connects TRBV6-5 to TRBJ2-1; TRBD2 is a possible D gene (6 bases). Germline V gives CDR1 MNHEY, CDR2 SVGAGI. The CDR3 is 15 residues long. Trimming took off 4 bases at V and 4 bases at J, with 14 bases between the two ends. CDR3: CASSLGLPQYNEQFF. The CDR3 DNA reads as TGTGCCAGCAGTTTGGGACTCCCCCAATACAATGAGCAGTTCTTC.

This clone was seen a handful of times. CDR3: CASSVVSGVTGELFF. CDR3 DNA sequence: TGTGCCAGCAGCGTAGTGTCAGGGGTCACCGGGGAGCTGTTTTTT. The V gene is TRBV9, the J gene TRBJ2-2, with D possibly matching TRBD1 (6 bases). Germline CDR1 and CDR2: SGDLS and YYNGEE. The CDR3 sequence is 15 residues long. V gave up 0 bases and J gave up 4 bases, with 10 bases separating them.

V is TRBV9 and J is TRBJ1-1; D ambiguous. Trimming took 0 bases from V and 0 from J, leaving 9 bases between them. This CDR3 region has 15 residues. Germline lookup yields CDR1 SGDLS and CDR2 YYNGEE. The DNA for the CDR3 is TGTGCCAGCAGCGTAGCGGTGGTGATGAACACTGAAGCTTTCTTT. Its protein is CASSVAVVMNTEAFF.

V and J are TRBV18 and TRBJ2-5; D not certain. This CDR3 region has 14 residues. The germline CDR1 and CDR2 sequences are KGHSH and LQKENI. Trimming took 0 bases from V and 5 from J, leaving 10 bases between them. CDR3 nucleotide sequence: TGTGCCAGCTCACCACCAGGGCTTGGCGAGACCCAGTACTTC. It codes for CASSPPGLGETQYF.

This sequence joins TRBV23-1 and TRBJ2-7; no clear D. TRBV23-1 qualifies as an ORF whose function is uncertain. This CDR3 comprises 12 residues. V was pared by 1 base and J by 8 bases, with 9 bases between. In nucleotides, the CDR3 is TGCGCCAGCAGTCAATTAGGGCACAAGCAGTACGTC. This codes for CASSQLGHKQYV.

V gene TRBV7-2 combines with J gene TRBJ2-1, with D maybe TRBD2 (6 bases). Between the trimmed V and J ends, which lost 4 bases and 7 bases, there was a span of 11 bases. This CDR3 comprises 13 residues. Germline CDR1 SGHTA, CDR2 FQGNSA. In DNA, the CDR3 is TGTGCCAGCAGCTACCGAGGAGGGAATGAGCAGTTCTTC. Translated, it gives CASSYRGGNEQFF.

This clone has a handful of counts. The chain is built from TRBV19 and TRBJ2-3; D gene ambiguous. The V and J ends lost 6 bases and 4 bases respectively, with 14 bases between them. The germline V gene encodes CDR1 LNHDA and CDR2 SQIVND (reference sequence). This CDR3 is 14 amino acids long. The CDR3 DNA reads as TGTGCCAGTAGCCCGAGCCAAGTCGCAGATACGCAGTATTTT. Its protein is CASSPSQVADTQYF.

V gene TRBV7-2 combines with J gene TRBJ1-1; D is undetermined. V was cut by 5 bases and J by 1 base, with 11 bases left in between. CDR3 length equals 14 residues. Looked up from germline, CDR1 is SGHTA and CDR2 is FQGNSA. CDR3 protein: CASSRLLENTEAFF. CDR3 DNA: TGTGCCAGCAGCCGCCTTCTAGAGAACACTGAAGCTTTCTTT. The full variable domain, rest sourced from reference TRBV7-2 and TRBJ1-1, is GAGVSQSPSNKVTEKGKDVELRCDPISGHTALYWYRQSLGQGLEFLIYFQGNSAPDKSGLPSDRFSAERTGGSVSTLTIQRTQQEDSAVYLCASSRLLENTEAFFGQGTRLTVV.